The sequence of this T cell receptor (beta chain) was determined in a study of OX40 agonist ivuxolimab in advanced cancers. Study as a whole: Patients receiving dose escalation had hepatocellular carcinoma, melanoma, renal cell or head and neck cancer. Previous treatment with anti-PD-1, anti-PD-L1 or anti-CTLA-4 therapy was allowed; 35% to 50% had received some. Study findings and constraints: CD8+ T cells showed, on average, more clonal expansion than CD4+ cells.

With respect to this clone: Antigen: not known. One junction end does not reproduce the germline sequence, and a read error may be involved.

Germline CDR1 LNHDA, CDR2 SQIVND (reference sequence). CDR3 length: 12 amino acids. The repertoire was sequenced with immunoSEQ multiplex PCR; TCRdb's copy has only in-frame clones and lacks some. The table lists just under 75,000 clones, about 93% of them singletons. The sequence was collected from an adult with an advanced solid tumor such as melanoma, head and neck, liver or kidney cancer. The source material was CD4+ or CD8+ T cells sorted from blood, sampled in a trial of the OX40 agonist ivuxolimab. V and J are TRBV19 and TRBJ1-1; D gene unclear. The CDR3 sequence: CASRIGNTEAFF. The CDR3 DNA reads TGTGCCAGTAGGATAGGGAACACTGAAGCTTTCTTT.